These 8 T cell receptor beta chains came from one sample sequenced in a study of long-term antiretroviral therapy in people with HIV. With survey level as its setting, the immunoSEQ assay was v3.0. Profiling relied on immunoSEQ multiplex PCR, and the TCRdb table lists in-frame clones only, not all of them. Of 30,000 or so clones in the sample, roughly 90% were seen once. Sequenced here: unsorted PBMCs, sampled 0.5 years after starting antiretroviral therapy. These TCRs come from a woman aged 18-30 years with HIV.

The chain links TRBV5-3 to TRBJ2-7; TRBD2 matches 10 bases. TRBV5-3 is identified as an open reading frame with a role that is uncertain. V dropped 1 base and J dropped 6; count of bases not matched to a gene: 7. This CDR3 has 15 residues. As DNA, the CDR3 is TGTGCCAGAAGCTTGACTAGCGGGGTCATGGGCGAGCAGTACTTC. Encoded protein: CARSLTSGVMGEQYF.

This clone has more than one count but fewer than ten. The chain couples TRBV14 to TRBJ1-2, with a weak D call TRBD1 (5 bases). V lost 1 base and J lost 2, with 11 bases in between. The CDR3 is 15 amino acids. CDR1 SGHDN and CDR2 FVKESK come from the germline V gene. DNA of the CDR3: TGTGCCAGCAGCCAAGTACGGGGGAAGAACTATGGCTACACCTTC. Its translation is CASSQVRGKNYGYTF. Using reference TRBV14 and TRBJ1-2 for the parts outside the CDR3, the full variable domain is EAGVTQFPSHSVIEKGQTVTLRCDPISGHDNLYWYRRVMGKEIKFLLHFVKESKQDESGMPNNRFLAERTGGTYSTLKVQPAELEDSGVYFCASSQVRGKNYGYTFGSGTRLTVV.

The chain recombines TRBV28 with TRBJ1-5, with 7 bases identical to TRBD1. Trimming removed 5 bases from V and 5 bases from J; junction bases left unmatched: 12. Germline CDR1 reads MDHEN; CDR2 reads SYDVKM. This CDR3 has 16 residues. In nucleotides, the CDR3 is TGTGCCAGCAGTCACCGACAGGGCGGGGGGCATCAGCCCCAGCATTTT. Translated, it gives CASSHRQGGGHQPQHF.

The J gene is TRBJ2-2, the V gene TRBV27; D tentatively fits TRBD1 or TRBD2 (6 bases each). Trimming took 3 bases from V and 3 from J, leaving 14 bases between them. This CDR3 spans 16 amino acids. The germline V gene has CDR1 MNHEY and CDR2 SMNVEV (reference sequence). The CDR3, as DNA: TGTGCCAGCAGTTTGCCCGGGGGACACCACACCGGGGAGCTGTTTTTT. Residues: CASSLPGGHHTGELFF.

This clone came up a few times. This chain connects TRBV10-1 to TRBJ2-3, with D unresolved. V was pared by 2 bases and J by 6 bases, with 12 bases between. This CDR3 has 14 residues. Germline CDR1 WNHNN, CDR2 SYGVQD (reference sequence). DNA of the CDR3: TGCGCCAGCAGTGAGCTAGATGACCCCGATACGCAGTATTTT. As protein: CASSELDDPDTQYF.

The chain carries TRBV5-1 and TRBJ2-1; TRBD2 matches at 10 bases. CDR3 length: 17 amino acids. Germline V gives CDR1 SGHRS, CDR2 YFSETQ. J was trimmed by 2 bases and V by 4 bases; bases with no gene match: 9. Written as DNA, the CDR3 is TGCGCCAGCAGCCCTGGGACTAGCGCGTTTGCCTACAATGAGCAGTTCTTC. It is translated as CASSPGTSAFAYNEQFF.

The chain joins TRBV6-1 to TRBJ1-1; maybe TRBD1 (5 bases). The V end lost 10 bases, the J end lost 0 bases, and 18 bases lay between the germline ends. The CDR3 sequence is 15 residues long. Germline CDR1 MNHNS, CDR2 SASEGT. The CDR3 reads CATKPRGDMNTEAFF. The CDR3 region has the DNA TGTGCCACCAAACCTCGGGGGGATATGAACACTGAAGCTTTCTTT.

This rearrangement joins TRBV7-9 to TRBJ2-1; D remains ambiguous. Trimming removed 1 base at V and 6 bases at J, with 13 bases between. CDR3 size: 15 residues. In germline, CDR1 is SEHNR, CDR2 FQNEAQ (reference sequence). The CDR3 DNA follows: TGTGCCAGCAGCTTAGGCGGACGATCGAGCAATGAGCAGTTCTTC. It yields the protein CASSLGGRSSNEQFF.